This T cell receptor beta chain was sequenced during a study of T cell responses to AZD1222 COVID-19 vaccine. Findings and limits, study-wide: Clonal diversity was possibly underestimated; the donors were predominantly white British and more often female.

Germline V gene lookup returns CDR1 MNHEY and CDR2 SMNVEV (reference sequence). This CDR3 spans 13 amino acids. V shed 6 bases and J shed 6 bases, with 14 bases lying between them. A remark on this clone: Its target is not known.

Assay used: immunoSEQ multiplex PCR; TCRdb lists only in-frame clones, some missing. The sample lists 75,000 to 90,000 clones, around nine tenths occurring once. The sequencing used peripheral blood, collected on day 0 of AZD1222 vaccination. The chain is built from TRBV27 and TRBJ1-1, with D uncertain. The sequence was collected from an adult in good health. CDR3 DNA sequence: TGTGCCAGCAGGCCCTTGGAACTCCCTGAAGCTTTCTTT. As protein: CASRPLELPEAFF.